The 24 T cell receptor beta chains listed next were all sequenced from one sample in a study of Ad26.COV2.S vaccination and SARS-CoV-2 variants. This table comes from immunoSEQ multiplex PCR, and its TCRdb copy is limited to in-frame clones, with some not included. The profile shows about 680,000 clones, more than 70% of them singletons. As for treatment: roughly 20 received Ad26.COV2.S at low or high dose, single or two shots; 5 received placebo; per-sample allocation not given. It was on day 63 after the first vaccine or placebo injection that samples were taken. The sequencing used peripheral blood, collected in a trial of Ad26.COV2.S vaccine versus placebo. These receptors were obtained from a person aged 18-60 years who received the Ad26.COV2.S COVID-19 vaccine or a placebo.

The genes are TRBV7-6 and TRBJ2-2; possibly TRBD1 for D (6 bases). The V end was cut by 5 bases, the J end by 0 bases, with 10 bases between. The CDR3 is 15 amino acids. Per germline, CDR1 SGHVS and CDR2 FNYEAQ. The CDR3 reads CASSPEGANTGELFF. The CDR3 region has the DNA TGTGCCAGCAGCCCCGAGGGGGCGAACACCGGGGAGCTGTTTTTT.

This chain joins TRBV19 and TRBJ2-1; TRBD2 matches at 7 bases. Germline-derived CDR1 and CDR2 are LNHDA and SQIVND (reference sequence). The CDR3 spans 15 residues. Losses at the gene ends were 5 bases for V and 0 bases for J; bases not matched to a gene: 4. The CDR3 nucleotides read TGTGCCAGTAGTTCAGTAGCGGGCTCCTACAATGAGCAGTTCTTC. Encoded protein: CASSSVAGSYNEQFF.

The chain employs TRBV30 and TRBJ1-6; no reliable D call. The CDR3 consists of 13 residues. Germline lookup yields CDR1 GTSNPN and CDR2 SVGIG (reference sequence). V gave up 2 bases and J gave up 10 bases, with 12 bases separating them. The CDR3 DNA reads TGTGCCTGGAGTCAGGAAAGGATATCACCCCTCCACTTT. Residues: CAWSQERISPLHF.

This chain joins TRBV7-2 and TRBJ2-3; 16 nucleotides agree with TRBD2. J lost 2 bases, V lost 5 bases, and 10 bases had no gene match. Germline V lookup: CDR1 SGHTA, CDR2 FQGNSA. The CDR3 loop spans 19 amino acids. In DNA, the CDR3 is TGTGCCAGCAGCCTAGGGACTAGCGGGAGGGCCATGGTCACAGATACGCAGTATTTT. As protein: CASSLGTSGRAMVTDTQYF.

The chain carries TRBV12-3 or TRBV12-4 and TRBJ2-3, with 7 bases identical to TRBD2. CDR3 length: 13 residues. V was clipped by 3 bases and J by 5 bases; unmatched bases: 2. In nucleotides, the CDR3 is TGTGCCAGCAGTTTTCGCGGGAGAGATACGCAGTATTTT. This translates into CASSFRGRDTQYF.

In this sample, this clone turned up once. The rearrangement links TRBV4-2 to TRBJ2-2; D not certain. The germline V and J ends were trimmed by 0 bases and 7 bases, with 6 bases remaining between them. The CDR3 contains 13 residues. From germline, CDR1 is LGHNA and CDR2 YNFKEQ. DNA of the CDR3: TGTGCCAGCAGCCAAGATCAAGGCGGGGAGCTGTTTTTT. It specifies CASSQDQGGELFF.

V and J are TRBV6-2 or TRBV6-3 and TRBJ1-1, with unresolved D. This CDR3 region has 12 residues. Germline-derived CDR1 and CDR2 are MNHEY and SVGEGT. V lost 0 bases, J lost 6 bases, and 5 bases lay in between. The CDR3 DNA reads as TGTGCCAGCAGTTACTCTCTGGCTGAAGCTTTCTTT. It codes for CASSYSLAEAFF.

The chain links TRBV5-4 to TRBJ2-3; D is undetermined. The CDR3 is 14 residues long. Germline CDR1 SGHNT, CDR2 YYREEE (reference sequence). V was cut by 2 bases and J by 2 bases, with 9 bases left in between. This CDR3 reads CASSFGQATDTQYF. As DNA, the CDR3 is TGTGCCAGCAGCTTTGGTCAAGCCACAGATACGCAGTATTTT.

The chain uses TRBV6-2 or TRBV6-3 and TRBJ2-5, with 7 bases fitting TRBD1. CDR1 is MNHEY and CDR2 is SVGEGT in the germline V gene. CDR3 length: 15 amino acids. The V gene end was trimmed by 2 bases and the J gene end by 4 bases; junction bases not matched to a gene: 7. CDR3: CASSYIQGSGETQYF. The CDR3 DNA sequence: TGTGCCAGCAGTTACATACAGGGGAGTGGAGAGACCCAGTACTTC.

J is TRBJ2-5 and V is TRBV5-4; D remains ambiguous. The length of the CDR3 is 13 residues. Germline V gene data show CDR1 as SGHNT and CDR2 as YYREEE (reference sequence). V lost 1 base and J 2 bases, leaving 6 bases between the germline ends. The CDR3 sequence: CASSLYWQETQYF. The DNA for the CDR3 is TGTGCCAGCAGCTTGTACTGGCAAGAGACCCAGTACTTC.

This chain links TRBV6-2 or TRBV6-3 with TRBJ2-7; D not resolved. The CDR3 sequence is 15 residues long. Germline values: CDR1 MNHEY, CDR2 SVGEGT. V lost 0 bases to trimming and J lost 0 bases, with 9 bases between them. In DNA form, the CDR3 reads TGTGCCAGCAGTTACTCCCGCGGTAGCTCCTACGAGCAGTACTTC. Translation gives CASSYSRGSSYEQYF.

This clone was picked up one time. Within the sample, other DNA sequences also encode this same CDR3. J is TRBJ1-2 and V is TRBV9; D gene unclear. Trimming stripped 1 base from V and 1 base from J, with 8 bases between. Germline V gene sequence: CDR1 SGDLS, CDR2 YYNGEE. The CDR3 spans 14 residues. CDR3 amino acids: CASSVSPDNYGYTF. The DNA of the CDR3 is TGTGCCAGCAGCGTATCTCCGGATAACTATGGCTACACCTTC.

V usage is TRBV2 and J usage is TRBJ2-7; 11 bases fit TRBD2. The CDR3 sequence is 14 residues long. The germline gives CDR1 SNHLY, CDR2 FYNNEI. V trimming: 10 bases; J trimming: 0 bases; junction bases outside the gene matches: 5. CDR3 DNA sequence: TGTGCCACCCGGACTAGCGGGTCCTCCTACGAGCAGTACTTC. Its protein is CATRTSGSSYEQYF.

This clone showed up just once. The V gene is TRBV6-4, the J gene TRBJ2-3, with TRBD1 identical over 8 bases. The CDR3 is 15 amino acids. J was trimmed by 6 bases and V by 4 bases; bases with no gene match: 9. CDR1 and CDR2 (germline): MRHNA, SNTAGT. CDR3 sequence: CASSASGGTADTQYF. DNA for the CDR3: TGTGCCAGCAGTGCGTCAGGGGGCACAGCGGATACGCAGTATTTT.

The chain links TRBV12-3 or TRBV12-4 to TRBJ1-2; tentatively, D is TRBD1 (6 bases). Trimming cost V 8 bases and J 7 bases, with 11 bases left between them. The CDR3 runs to 11 residues. This CDR3 is CASGLGGGYTF. The CDR3 bases are TGTGCCAGCGGATTAGGGGGTGGCTACACCTTC.

The V call is TRBV30, the J call TRBJ1-5, with D maybe TRBD1 (5 bases). The CDR3 sequence is 13 residues long. Germline V lookup: CDR1 GTSNPN, CDR2 SVGIG (reference sequence). V lost 1 base, J lost 9 bases, and 13 bases lay in between. Here the CDR3 DNA reads TGTGCCTGGAGTGATGGGGGTGGGGGGCCCCAGCATTTT. It encodes CAWSDGGGGPQHF.

This clone was counted once. The genes are TRBV12-5 and TRBJ2-2; a possible D gene is TRBD1 (5 bases). The CDR3 loop spans 15 amino acids. Per germline, CDR1 LGHNT and CDR2 FRNRAP. V lost 2 bases to trimming and J lost 8 bases, with 15 bases between them. The CDR3 loop reads CASGLPWGQTGELFF. For the CDR3, the DNA is TGTGCTAGTGGTTTGCCGTGGGGCCAGACAGGGGAGCTGTTTTTT. The variable domain in full, with the rest retrieved from reference TRBV12-5 and TRBJ2-2, is DARVTQTPRHKVTEMGQEVTMRCQPILGHNTVFWYRQTMMQGLELLAYFRNRAPLDDSGMPKDRFSAEMPDATLATLKIQPSEPRDSAVYFCASGLPWGQTGELFFGEGSRLTVL.

This clone has only a few counts. The chain joins TRBV30 to TRBJ1-6; TRBD1 agrees at 7 bases. Germline V lookup: CDR1 GTSNPN, CDR2 SVGIG (reference sequence). The CDR3 runs 13 residues. V dropped 8 bases and J dropped 10; count of bases not matched to a gene: 11. The CDR3: CALGTDVFSPLHF. As DNA, the CDR3 is TGTGCCCTTGGGACAGATGTCTTCTCACCCCTCCACTTT.

CDR3 coding DNA: TGTGCCAGCAGCTTGAGAGGCGCGAACACCGGGGAGCTGTTTTTT. As protein: CASSLRGANTGELFF. The chain has TRBV7-9 and TRBJ2-2; no clear D. This CDR3 is built from 15 residues. Trimming removed 3 bases from V and 0 bases from J, with 8 bases in between. CDR1 is SEHNR, CDR2 FQNEAQ, per germline (reference sequence).

This chain joins TRBV6-5 and TRBJ1-6; a possible D gene is TRBD1 (6 bases). Trimming left V 7 bases short and J 8 bases short, with 18 bases between. Germline V gene data show CDR1 as MNHEY and CDR2 as SVGAGI. The CDR3 length is 15 residues. The CDR3 nucleotides are TGTGCCAGCATGCGGACAGCTACCGTTTATTCACCCCTCCACTTT. Translated: CASMRTATVYSPLHF.

This chain uses TRBV19 with TRBJ2-2; D gene uncertain. The germline CDR1 and CDR2 sequences are LNHDA and SQIVND (reference sequence). The CDR3 contains 14 residues. Trimming removed 2 bases from V and 0 bases from J, with 4 bases in between. The CDR3 sequence: CASSITANTGELFF. The CDR3 nucleotides are TGTGCCAGTAGTATAACCGCGAACACCGGGGAGCTGTTTTTT.

CDR3 loop: CASSTTGGAGNEKLFF. The CDR3 DNA sequence: TGTGCCAGTAGTACAACAGGGGGCGCAGGGAATGAAAAACTGTTTTTT. The chain recombines TRBV19 with TRBJ1-4; TRBD1 matches 9 bases. Trimming at V came to 4 bases and at J to 5 bases, leaving 8 bases not matched to a gene. The germline CDR1 and CDR2 sequences are LNHDA and SQIVND (reference sequence). This CDR3 spans 16 amino acids.

V gene TRBV18 combines with J gene TRBJ2-7; perhaps TRBD1 as D (5 bases). Germline-derived CDR1 and CDR2 are KGHSH and LQKENI. The V gene lost 3 bases and the J gene lost 3 bases, with 9 bases spanning the gap. The CDR3 runs to 13 residues. CDR3 protein: CASSPTVNYEQYF. The DNA of the CDR3 is TGTGCCAGCTCACCGACAGTAAACTACGAGCAGTACTTC.

Only one count was recorded for this clone. The chain combines TRBV7-2 with TRBJ2-4; perhaps TRBD2 as D (6 bases). CDR3 length: 16 residues. Trimming took 1 base from V and 6 from J, leaving 16 bases between them. The germline CDR1 and CDR2 sequences are SGHTA and FQGNSA. DNA of the CDR3: TGTGCCAGCAGCTTAGAAGTTGGGAGGCGGGGAAACATTCAGTACTTC. This translates into CASSLEVGRRGNIQYF.